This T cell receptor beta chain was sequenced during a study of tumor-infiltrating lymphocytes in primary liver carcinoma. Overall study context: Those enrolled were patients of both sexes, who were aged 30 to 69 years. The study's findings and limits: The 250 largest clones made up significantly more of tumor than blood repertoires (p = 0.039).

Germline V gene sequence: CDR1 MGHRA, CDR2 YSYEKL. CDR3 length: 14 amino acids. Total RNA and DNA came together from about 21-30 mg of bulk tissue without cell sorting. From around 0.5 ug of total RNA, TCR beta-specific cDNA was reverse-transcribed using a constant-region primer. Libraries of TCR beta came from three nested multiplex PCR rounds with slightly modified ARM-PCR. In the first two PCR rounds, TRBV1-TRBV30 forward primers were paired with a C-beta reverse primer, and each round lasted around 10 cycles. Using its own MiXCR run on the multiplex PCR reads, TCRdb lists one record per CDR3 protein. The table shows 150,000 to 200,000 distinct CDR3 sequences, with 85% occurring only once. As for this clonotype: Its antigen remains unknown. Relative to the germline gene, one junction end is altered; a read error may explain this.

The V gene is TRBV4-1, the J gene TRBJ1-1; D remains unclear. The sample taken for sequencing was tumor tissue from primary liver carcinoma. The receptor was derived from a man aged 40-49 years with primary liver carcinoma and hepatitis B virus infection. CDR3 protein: CANSQVNAGTEAFF. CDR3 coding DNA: TGCGCCAACAGCCAAGTAAACGCGGGCACTGAAGCTTTCTTT.